This TCR beta chain derives from a study of blood T cell repertoires in COVID-19 (dated by TCRdb to about 2020). General notes on the study: Samples covering the acute and convalescent phases of COVID-19 were provided by collaborators in the United States, Italy and Spain. The material from the prospective study consisted of cDNA or gDNA derived from T cells, B-cell-depleted T cells, or PBMCs. Deeply sampled blood TCRbeta repertoires from subjects exposed to, actively infected with, or recovered from COVID-19 were included in the dataset. The repertoires were made available in a free public database intended to serve as a resource for research on the immune response to SARS-CoV-2. Samples were obtained from the ongoing ImmuneRACE study (first 160 participants) and from approximately 1,200 subjects provided by 6 global collaborators. A de-identified subject ID, COVID-19 status, age in years and sex were almost always included in the sample metadata. Where HLA class I and class II types were available, the types were taken from metadata supplied by the sample provider, not from assay-based typing. Overall results and qualifications from the work: The quantity of clinical and demographic metadata differed by source and by participant and was supplied without curation.

Concerning this clone itself: The clone's antigen remains unknown. No per-base quality is available; no much larger clone lies one base away.

TCRbeta CDR3 regions were amplified from genomic DNA by means of the immunoSEQ Assay, a bias-controlled multiplex PCR. Per the source publication's procedure: Nucleated cell counts per sample were estimated from amplification of reference gene primers within the assay. Sequence reads were collapsed and filtered to measure the absolute abundance of every unique TCRbeta CDR3 rearrangement. For each sample, productive Simpson clonality was calculated as the square root of Simpson's diversity index across productive rearrangements. Entries here come from immuneACCESS through TCRdb and include only in-frame sequences with V and J called. Some clones fail to appear in such tables; in the studies checked, an unresolved V gene covers under half of the shortfall, and the cause of the remainder is unknown. V, J and clone size derive from that table, while D and trimming were established from the DNA sequence. For this sample the table gives about 72,000 clones, of which over 75% were detected only once. The biggest ten clones account for around 30% of the sample.

The collaborating institutions used their own protocols to collect whole blood in K2EDTA tubes. Collaborator samples were shipped for TCRbeta analysis as frozen whole blood, isolated PBMCs, or DNA extracted from either sample type. The clonotype was recovered from a man aged 50 to 59 with acute or convalescent COVID-19. Sequenced material: peripheral blood.

The DNA is as follows: TGTGCCAGCAGCCCGGACAGGGCCAACAATCAGCCCCAGCATTTT. It translates as CASSPDRANNQPQHF. Here the chain combines TRBV4-2 and TRBJ1-5; a stretch of 8 junction bases matches TRBD1. Sequences LGHNA (CDR1) and YNFKEQ (CDR2) are obtained from the germline V gene. Unmatched junction bases come to 5, with V trimmed by 4 bases and J by 3 bases. CDR3 length: 15 amino acids, cysteine to phenylalanine. Just the 45-base CDR3 DNA is kept, in frame starting at base 1.